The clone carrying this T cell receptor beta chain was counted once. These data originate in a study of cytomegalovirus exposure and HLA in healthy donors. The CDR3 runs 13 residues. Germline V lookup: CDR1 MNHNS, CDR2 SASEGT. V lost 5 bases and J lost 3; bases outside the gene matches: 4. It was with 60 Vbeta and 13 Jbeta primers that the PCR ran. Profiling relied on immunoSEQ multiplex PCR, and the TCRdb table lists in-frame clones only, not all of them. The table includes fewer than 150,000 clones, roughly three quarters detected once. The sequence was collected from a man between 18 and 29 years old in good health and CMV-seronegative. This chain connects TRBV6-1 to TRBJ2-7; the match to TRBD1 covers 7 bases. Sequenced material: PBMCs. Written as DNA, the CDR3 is TGTGCCAGCAGTCACAGGGGAGTCTACGAGCAGTACTTC. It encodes CASSHRGVYEQYF.